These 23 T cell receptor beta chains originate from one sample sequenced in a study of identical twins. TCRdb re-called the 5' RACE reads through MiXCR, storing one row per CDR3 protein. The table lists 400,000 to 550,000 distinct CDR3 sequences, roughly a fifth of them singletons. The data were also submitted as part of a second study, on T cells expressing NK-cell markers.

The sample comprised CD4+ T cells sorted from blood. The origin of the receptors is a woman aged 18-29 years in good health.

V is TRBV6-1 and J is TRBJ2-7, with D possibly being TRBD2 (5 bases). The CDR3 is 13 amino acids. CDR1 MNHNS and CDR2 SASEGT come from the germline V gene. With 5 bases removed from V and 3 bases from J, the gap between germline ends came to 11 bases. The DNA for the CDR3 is TGTGCCAGCAGTCGGCAGGACTTCTACGAGCAGTACTTC. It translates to CASSRQDFYEQYF.

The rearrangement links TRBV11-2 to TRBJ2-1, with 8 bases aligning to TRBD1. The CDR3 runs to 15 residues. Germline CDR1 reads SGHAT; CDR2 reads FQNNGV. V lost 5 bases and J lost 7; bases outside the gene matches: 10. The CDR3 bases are TGTGCCAGCAGCCCTCGGGCAGGGGGCGGGAATGAGCAGTTCTTC. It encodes CASSPRAGGGNEQFF.

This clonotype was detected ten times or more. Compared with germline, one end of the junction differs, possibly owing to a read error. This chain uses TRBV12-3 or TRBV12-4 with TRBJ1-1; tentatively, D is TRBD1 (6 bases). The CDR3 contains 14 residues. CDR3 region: CASSLGQMNTEAFF. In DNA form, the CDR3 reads TGTGCCAGCAGCTTAGGACAGATGAACACTGAAGCTTTCTTT.

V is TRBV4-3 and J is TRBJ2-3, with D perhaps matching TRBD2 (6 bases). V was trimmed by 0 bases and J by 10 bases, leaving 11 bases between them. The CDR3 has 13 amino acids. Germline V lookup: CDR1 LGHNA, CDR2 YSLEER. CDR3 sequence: CASSQDRVAAQYF. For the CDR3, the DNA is TGCGCCAGCAGCCAAGATCGCGTAGCGGCGCAGTATTTT.

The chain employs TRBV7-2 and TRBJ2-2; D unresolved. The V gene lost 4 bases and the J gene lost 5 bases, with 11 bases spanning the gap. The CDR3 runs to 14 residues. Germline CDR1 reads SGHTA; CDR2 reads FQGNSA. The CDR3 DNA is TGTGCCAGCAGCTCCTCTTCCGGGACCGGGGAGCTGTTTTTT. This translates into CASSSSSGTGELFF.

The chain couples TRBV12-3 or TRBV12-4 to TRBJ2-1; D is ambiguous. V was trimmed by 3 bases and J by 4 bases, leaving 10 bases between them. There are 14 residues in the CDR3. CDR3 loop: CASSFPGSYNEQFF. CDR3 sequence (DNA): TGTGCCAGCAGTTTTCCCGGATCGTACAATGAGCAGTTCTTC.

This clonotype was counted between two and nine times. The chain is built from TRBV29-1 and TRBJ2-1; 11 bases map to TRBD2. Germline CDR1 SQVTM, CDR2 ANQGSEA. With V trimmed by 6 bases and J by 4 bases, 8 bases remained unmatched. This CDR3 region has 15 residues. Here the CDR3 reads CSVKGLAGGYNEQFF. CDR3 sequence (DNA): TGCAGCGTGAAGGGGCTAGCGGGGGGATACAATGAGCAGTTCTTC.

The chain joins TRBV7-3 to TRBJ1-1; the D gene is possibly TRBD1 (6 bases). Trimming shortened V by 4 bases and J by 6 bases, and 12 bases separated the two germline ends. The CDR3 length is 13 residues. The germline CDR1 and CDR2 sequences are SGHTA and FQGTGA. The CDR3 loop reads CASSSAGAPEAFF. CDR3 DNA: TGTGCCAGCAGCTCGGCAGGGGCTCCTGAAGCTTTCTTT.

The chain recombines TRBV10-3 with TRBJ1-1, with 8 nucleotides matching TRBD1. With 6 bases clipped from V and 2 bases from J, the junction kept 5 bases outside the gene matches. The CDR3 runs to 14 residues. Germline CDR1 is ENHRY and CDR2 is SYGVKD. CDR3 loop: CAIRADRANTEAFF. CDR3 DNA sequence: TGTGCCATCAGGGCGGACAGGGCAAACACTGAAGCTTTCTTT.

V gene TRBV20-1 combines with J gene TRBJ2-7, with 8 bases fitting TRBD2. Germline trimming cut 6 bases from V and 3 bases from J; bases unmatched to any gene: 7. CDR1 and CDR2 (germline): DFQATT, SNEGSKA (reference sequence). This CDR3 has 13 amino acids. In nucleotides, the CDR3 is TGCAGTGCCTCCCCGGGACTAGACTACGAGCAGTACTTC. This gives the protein CSASPGLDYEQYF.

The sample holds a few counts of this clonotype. CDR3 sequence reads: CASRAGDNYGYTF. The CDR3 nucleotides read TGTGCCAGCAGGGCAGGGGACAACTATGGCTACACCTTC. The chain combines TRBV25-1 with TRBJ1-2; TRBD1 is a possible D gene (6 bases). CDR3 length: 13 residues. The germline V gene encodes CDR1 MGHDK and CDR2 SYGVNS. Between the trimmed V and J ends, which lost 6 bases and 2 bases, there was a span of 10 bases.

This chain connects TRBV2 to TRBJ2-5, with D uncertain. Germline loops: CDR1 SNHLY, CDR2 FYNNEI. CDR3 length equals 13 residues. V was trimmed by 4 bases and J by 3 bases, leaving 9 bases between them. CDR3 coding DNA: TGTGCCAGCAGTGGCCACAGCAAAGAGACCCAGTACTTC. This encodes CASSGHSKETQYF.

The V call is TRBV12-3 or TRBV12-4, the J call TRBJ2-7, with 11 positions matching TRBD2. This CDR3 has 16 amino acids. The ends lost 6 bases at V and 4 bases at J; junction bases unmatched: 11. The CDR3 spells CASSRGTSGSRYEQYF. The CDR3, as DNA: TGTGCCAGCAGCCGGGGAACTAGCGGGAGCCGTTACGAGCAGTACTTC.

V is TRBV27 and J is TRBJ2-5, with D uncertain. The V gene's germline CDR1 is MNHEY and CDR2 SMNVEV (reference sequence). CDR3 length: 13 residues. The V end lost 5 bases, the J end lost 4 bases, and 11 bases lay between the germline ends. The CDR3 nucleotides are TGTGCCAGCAGTGGAAGGAGAACAGAGACCCAGTACTTC. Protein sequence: CASSGRRTETQYF.

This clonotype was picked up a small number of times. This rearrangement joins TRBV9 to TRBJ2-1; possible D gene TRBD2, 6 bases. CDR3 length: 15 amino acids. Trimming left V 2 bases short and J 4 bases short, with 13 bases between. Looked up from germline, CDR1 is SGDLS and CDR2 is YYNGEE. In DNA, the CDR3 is TGTGCCAGCAGCGTCATAGCCGCGGGGTACAATGAGCAGTTCTTC. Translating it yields CASSVIAAGYNEQFF. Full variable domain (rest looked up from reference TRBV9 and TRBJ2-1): DSGVTQTPKHLITATGQRVTLRCSPRSGDLSVYWYQQSLDQGLQFLIQYYNGEERAKGNILERFSAQQFPDLHSELNLSSLELGDSALYFCASSVIAAGYNEQFFGPGTRLTVL.

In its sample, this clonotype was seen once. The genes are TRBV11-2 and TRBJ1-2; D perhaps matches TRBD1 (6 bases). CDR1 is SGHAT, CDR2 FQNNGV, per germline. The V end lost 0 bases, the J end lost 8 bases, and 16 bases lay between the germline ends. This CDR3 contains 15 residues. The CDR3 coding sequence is TGTGCCAGCAGCTTAGAACCTGAGCCAGGGGCGGGCTACACCTTC. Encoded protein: CASSLEPEPGAGYTF.

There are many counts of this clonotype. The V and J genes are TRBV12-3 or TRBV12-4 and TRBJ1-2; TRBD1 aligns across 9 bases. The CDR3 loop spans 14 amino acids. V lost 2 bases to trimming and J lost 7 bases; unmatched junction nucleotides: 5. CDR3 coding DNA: TGTGCCAGCAGTTTAAGACAGGGGGTGCTTGGCTACACCTTC. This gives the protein CASSLRQGVLGYTF.

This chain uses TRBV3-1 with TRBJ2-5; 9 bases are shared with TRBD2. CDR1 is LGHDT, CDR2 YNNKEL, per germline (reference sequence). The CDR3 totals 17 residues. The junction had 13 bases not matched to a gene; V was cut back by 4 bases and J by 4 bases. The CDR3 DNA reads TGTGCCAGCAGCCGCCCTTCTAGCGGGGCCGGGGGAGAGACCCAGTACTTC. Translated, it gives CASSRPSSGAGGETQYF.

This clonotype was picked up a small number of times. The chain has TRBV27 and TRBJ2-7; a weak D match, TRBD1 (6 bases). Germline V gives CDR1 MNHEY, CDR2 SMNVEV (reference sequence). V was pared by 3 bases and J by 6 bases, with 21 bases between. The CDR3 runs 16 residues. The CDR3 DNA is TGTGCCAGCAGTTTGCAGCAGGGGTTTTTGGGTAGCGAGCAGTACTTC. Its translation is CASSLQQGFLGSEQYF.

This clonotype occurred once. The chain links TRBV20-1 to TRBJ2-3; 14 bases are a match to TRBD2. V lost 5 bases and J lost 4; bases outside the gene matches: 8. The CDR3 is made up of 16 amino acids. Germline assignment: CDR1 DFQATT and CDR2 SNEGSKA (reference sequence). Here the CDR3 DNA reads TGCAGTGCTCCCCGCGGGACTAGCGGGAGTGCAGATACGCAGTATTTT. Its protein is CSAPRGTSGSADTQYF.

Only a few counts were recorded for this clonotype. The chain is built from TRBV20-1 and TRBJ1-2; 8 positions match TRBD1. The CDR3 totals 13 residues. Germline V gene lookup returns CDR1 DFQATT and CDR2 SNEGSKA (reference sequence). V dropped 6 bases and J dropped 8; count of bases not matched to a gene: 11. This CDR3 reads CSAPDRGVLGYTF. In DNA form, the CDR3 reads TGCAGTGCGCCCGACAGGGGAGTATTGGGCTACACCTTC.

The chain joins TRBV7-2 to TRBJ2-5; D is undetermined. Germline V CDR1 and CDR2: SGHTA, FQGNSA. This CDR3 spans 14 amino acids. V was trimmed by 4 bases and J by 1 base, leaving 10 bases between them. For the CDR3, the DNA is TGTGCCAGCAGCTACTACAGTTCCCAAGAGACCCAGTACTTC. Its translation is CASSYYSSQETQYF.

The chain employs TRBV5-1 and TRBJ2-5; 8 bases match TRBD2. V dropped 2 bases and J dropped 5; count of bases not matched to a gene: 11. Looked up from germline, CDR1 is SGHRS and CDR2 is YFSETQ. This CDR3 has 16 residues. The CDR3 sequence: CASSFSLSGGLETQYF. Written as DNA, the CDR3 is TGCGCCAGCAGCTTCTCATTGAGCGGGGGTCTGGAGACCCAGTACTTC. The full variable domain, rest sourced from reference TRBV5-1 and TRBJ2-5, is KAGVTQTPRYLIKTRGQQVTLSCSPISGHRSVSWYQQTPGQGLQFLFEYFSETQRNKGNFPGRFSGRQFSNSRSEMNVSTLELGDSALYLCASSFSLSGGLETQYFGPGTRLLVL.